The present TCR beta chain was sequenced within a study of T-cell memory formation after mild COVID-19. Study-wide findings and caveats: CD4+ bias marked clones expanding day 15 to 37, unlike balanced contracting clones. Whether second-wave clones peaking at day 37 were SARS-CoV-2 specific went unconfirmed.

5'RACE primed from the constant segment yielded TCR alpha and TCR beta cDNA libraries bearing sample barcodes and UMIs. TCRdb redid the calling of the 5' RACE reads with MiXCR, one entry per CDR3 protein. The table lists about 320,000 distinct CDR3 sequences, approximately 15% of them singletons, with around 23% in the top ten. Germline lookup yields CDR1 MNHNS and CDR2 SASEGT. The CDR3 consists of 14 residues. Trimming removed 1 base from V and 4 bases from J, with 8 bases in between. This clonotype was found a few times. The antigen is not known. Specimen: PBMCs or a T cell subset sorted from them (not recorded which). V is TRBV6-1 and J is TRBJ2-4; D is unresolved. The receptor was derived from a man younger than 35 who had mild COVID-19 (a few samples of this study predate the infection). Cell type and time point are not known. The DNA of the CDR3 is TGTGCCAGCAGTGAAGGAGTTTTAAAAAACATTCAGTACTTC. Encoded protein: CASSEGVLKNIQYF.